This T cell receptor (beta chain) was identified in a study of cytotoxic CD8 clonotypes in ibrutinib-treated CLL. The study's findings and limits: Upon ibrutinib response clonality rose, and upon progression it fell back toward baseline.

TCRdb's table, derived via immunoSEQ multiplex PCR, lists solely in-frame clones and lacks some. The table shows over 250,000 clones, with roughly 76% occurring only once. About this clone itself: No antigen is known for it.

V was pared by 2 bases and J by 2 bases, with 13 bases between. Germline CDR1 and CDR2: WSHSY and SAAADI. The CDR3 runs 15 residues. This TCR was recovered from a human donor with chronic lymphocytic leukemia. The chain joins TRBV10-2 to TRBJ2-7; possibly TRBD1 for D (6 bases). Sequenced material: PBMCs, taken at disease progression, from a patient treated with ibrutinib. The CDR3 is CASSEPYRATYEQYF. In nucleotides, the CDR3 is TGCGCCAGCAGTGAGCCTTACAGGGCCACCTACGAGCAGTACTTC.